This TCR beta chain was obtained from a study of blood T cell repertoires in COVID-19. This clone occurred once. V lost 5 bases and J lost 3, with 10 bases in between. The germline V gene encodes CDR1 MNHEY and CDR2 SVGEGT. This CDR3 region has 13 residues. Measured with immunoSEQ multiplex PCR; TCRdb has only the in-frame clones, and not every one. This table holds about 200,000 clones, 86% found once. Input material: peripheral blood. The chain has TRBV6-2 or TRBV6-3 and TRBJ1-1; D unresolved. This TCR was recovered from a woman aged 45-60 years with COVID-19, enrolled during active disease. The CDR3 sequence is CASSNYPDTEAFF. CDR3 nucleotides: TGTGCCAGCAGTAACTATCCGGACACTGAAGCTTTCTTT.